The 30 T cell receptor beta chains below all came from one sample that was sequenced in a study of response to subunit inactivated influenza vaccine. TCRdb reanalysed the RT-PCR reads using MiXCR and keeps one entry per CDR3 protein. The table lists 180,000 or so distinct CDR3 sequences, 9.5% to 15% of them singletons. These data were likewise used in another study, on T cells expressing NK-cell markers. Per that study: cDNA encoding TCR beta was synthesized via 5'RACE template switching incorporating UMIs.

Here the sequenced sample was CD8+ T cells sorted from PBMCs, taken 11 to 12 days after vaccination. The source of these receptors is a man aged 50 to 59 who received an inactivated influenza vaccine.

CDR3 nucleotides: TGTGCCAGCAGTGAAATACAGGGTCGGACAGATACGCAGTATTTT. This translates into CASSEIQGRTDTQYF. The chain uses TRBV2 and TRBJ2-3, with a tentative D call TRBD1 (6 bases). CDR3 length: 15 amino acids. Germline CDR1 is SNHLY and CDR2 is FYNNEI. Trimming pared 2 bases from V and 3 bases from J, leaving 12 bases between.

The V call is TRBV10-3, the J call TRBJ2-3; TRBD2 matches 11 bases. After removal of 10 bases from V and 3 bases from J, the junction contained 6 bases not matched to a gene. Germline V lookup: CDR1 ENHRY, CDR2 SYGVKD. The CDR3 is made up of 14 amino acids. The CDR3 here is CATTSGSRTDTQYF. CDR3 sequence (DNA): TGTGCCACAACTAGCGGGAGTCGGACAGATACGCAGTATTTT.

The chain joins TRBV7-6 to TRBJ2-1; D may match TRBD1 or TRBD2 (6 bases each). The V and J ends lost 1 base and 3 bases respectively, with 22 bases between them. CDR1 SGHVS and CDR2 FNYEAQ come from the germline V gene. This CDR3 region has 19 residues. The CDR3 DNA sequence: TGTGCCAGCAGCTTAGGTTGGGGGGCTAGCGACCCCCTCTACAATGAGCAGTTCTTC. Translating gives CASSLGWGASDPLYNEQFF.

The V call is TRBV2, the J call TRBJ1-3; D gene ambiguous. This CDR3 has 14 residues. Trimming took off 3 bases at V and 1 base at J, with 7 bases between the two ends. Germline V CDR1 and CDR2: SNHLY, FYNNEI. The CDR3 region has the DNA TGTGCCAGCAGTGATTTGGGGTCTGGAAACACCATATATTTT. Translating gives CASSDLGSGNTIYF. The variable domain in full, with the rest retrieved from reference TRBV2 and TRBJ1-3, is EPEVTQTPSHQVTQMGQEVILRCVPISNHLYFYWYRQILGQKVEFLVSFYNNEISEKSEIFDDQFSVERPDGSNFTLKIRSTKLEDSAMYFCASSDLGSGNTIYFGEGSWLTVV.

Many counts were recorded for this clonotype. The gene calls are TRBV5-8 and TRBJ2-3; D uncertain. The V end lost 4 bases, the J end lost 14 bases, and 8 bases lay between the germline ends. This CDR3 has 9 residues. Germline V gene sequence: CDR1 SGHTS, CDR2 YDEGEE. Here the CDR3 reads CASSLAGYF. For the CDR3, the DNA is TGTGCCAGCAGCCTCGCAGGGTATTTT.

This clonotype has just a few counts. This chain links TRBV15 with TRBJ2-5; possibly TRBD1 for D (6 bases). The CDR3 contains 16 residues. Germline CDR1 LNHNV, CDR2 YYDKDF (reference sequence). With 0 bases removed from V and 4 bases from J, the gap between germline ends came to 15 bases. CDR3 region: CATSRDSGRGRETQYF. CDR3 nucleotides: TGTGCCACCAGCAGAGATTCGGGCAGGGGAAGAGAGACCCAGTACTTC. The variable domain in full, completed from reference TRBV15 and TRBJ2-5, reads DAMVIQNPRYQVTQFGKPVTLSCSQTLNHNVMYWYQQKSSQAPKLLFHYYDKDFNNEADTPDNFQSRRPNTSFCFLDIRSPGLGDTAMYLCATSRDSGRGRETQYFGPGTRLLVL.

This clonotype was recorded a few times. The V gene is TRBV29-1, the J gene TRBJ2-1; 7 nucleotides match TRBD1. CDR3 length: 15 amino acids. V lost 1 base to trimming and J lost 3 bases; unmatched junction nucleotides: 6. Germline assignment: CDR1 SQVTM and CDR2 ANQGSEA. CDR3 coding DNA: TGCAGCGTTGAAGTCAGGACAGGCCGCTACAATGAGCAGTTCTTC. Translated: CSVEVRTGRYNEQFF.

This chain connects TRBV29-1 to TRBJ1-1, with D uncertain. V dropped 8 bases and J dropped 10 bases, with 23 bases sitting between them. Germline values: CDR1 SQVTM, CDR2 ANQGSEA. The CDR3 runs to 13 residues. This CDR3 reads CSLVEVSVMGAFF. CDR3 DNA sequence: TGCAGCCTGGTGGAGGTATCGGTGATGGGAGCTTTCTTT.

This clonotype was observed at least ten times. V usage is TRBV7-2 and J usage is TRBJ2-3, with 12 bases matching TRBD2. Per the germline V gene, CDR1 is SGHTA and CDR2 is FQGNSA. V trimming: 5 bases; J trimming: 2 bases; junction bases outside the gene matches: 8. The CDR3 is made up of 17 amino acids. CDR3 protein: CASSHTRLAGDTDTQYF. In nucleotides, the CDR3 is TGTGCCAGCAGCCACACTAGACTAGCGGGGGACACAGATACGCAGTATTTT.

The rearrangement links TRBV3-1 to TRBJ2-1; no reliable D call. The germline V and J ends were trimmed by 4 bases and 0 bases, with 13 bases remaining between them. Germline assignment: CDR1 LGHDT and CDR2 YNNKEL (reference sequence). The CDR3 is 16 residues long. The CDR3 region has the DNA TGTGCCAGCAGCCCGAATCTGGTAGGCTCCTACAATGAGCAGTTCTTC. It translates to CASSPNLVGSYNEQFF.

The CDR3 nucleotides read TGTGCCAGCAGCTTATGGGACTACAATGAGCAGTTCTTC. Translating it yields CASSLWDYNEQFF. This chain uses TRBV7-8 with TRBJ2-1; D is unclear. The CDR3 spans 13 residues. Germline CDR1 is SGHVS and CDR2 is FQNEAQ. V gave up 2 bases and J gave up 3 bases, with 5 bases separating them.

This clonotype was detected many times. V and J are TRBV4-2 and TRBJ2-7; D is possibly TRBD2 (7 bases). From germline, CDR1 is LGHNA and CDR2 YNFKEQ. The length of the CDR3 is 14 residues. Between the trimmed V and J ends, which lost 1 base and 6 bases, there was a span of 13 bases. CDR3 region: CASSQGSAGAEQYF. In DNA form, the CDR3 reads TGTGCCAGCAGCCAAGGGTCTGCGGGGGCCGAGCAGTACTTC.

This clonotype was detected only a few times. V usage is TRBV7-9 and J usage is TRBJ2-1; unclear D gene. CDR1 is SEHNR and CDR2 is FQNEAQ in the germline V gene (reference sequence). This CDR3 has 16 amino acids. V shed 4 bases and J shed 0 bases, with 13 bases lying between them. CDR3 DNA sequence: TGTGCCAGCAGCTCAATAACAGAAATCTCCTACAATGAGCAGTTCTTC. Amino acids: CASSSITEISYNEQFF.

The chain uses TRBV7-8 and TRBJ2-1; D is perhaps TRBD1 or TRBD2 (7 bases each). There are 15 residues in the CDR3. CDR1 is SGHVS, CDR2 FQNEAQ, per germline. Trimming cost V 5 bases and J 8 bases, with 19 bases left between them. The CDR3, as DNA: TGTGCCAGCAGCGACGGACTAGGAGGGGGCGATGAGCAGTTCTTC. This codes for CASSDGLGGGDEQFF. Filled out from reference TRBV7-8 and TRBJ2-1, the complete variable domain reads GAGVSQSPRYKVAKRGQDVALRCDPISGHVSLFWYQQALGQGPEFLTYFQNEAQLDKSGLPSDRFFAERPEGSVSTLKIQRTQQEDSAVYLCASSDGLGGGDEQFFGPGTRLTVL.

Only a few counts were recorded for this clonotype. This sequence joins TRBV9 and TRBJ2-1; either TRBD1 or TRBD2 may fit D (5 bases each). This CDR3 contains 13 residues. V shed 6 bases and J shed 7 bases, with 14 bases lying between them. The germline gives CDR1 SGDLS, CDR2 YYNGEE. As DNA, the CDR3 is TGTGCCAGCACCGCCGGGACCCTTAATGAGCAGTTCTTC. It encodes CASTAGTLNEQFF.

CDR3 sequence: CASSLQWGSVYEQYF. The CDR3 bases are TGCGCCAGCAGCCTTCAATGGGGGTCGGTCTACGAGCAGTACTTC. V and J are TRBV4-3 and TRBJ2-7, with D perhaps TRBD1 or TRBD2 (5 bases each). The V and J ends lost 4 bases and 3 bases respectively, with 16 bases between them. Looked up from germline, CDR1 is LGHNA and CDR2 is YSLEER. CDR3 size: 15 residues.

This clonotype has more than one count but fewer than ten. This chain uses TRBV2 with TRBJ2-7; D gene ambiguous. From germline, CDR1 is SNHLY and CDR2 FYNNEI. The CDR3 has 13 residues. Trimming took 1 base from V and 2 from J, leaving 6 bases between them. The DNA of the CDR3 is TGTGCCAGCAGTGAAGGGCGGCCCTACGAGCAGTACTTC. Protein product: CASSEGRPYEQYF.

This clonotype was seen a few times. The chain uses TRBV5-6 and TRBJ2-1; D gene unclear. Germline CDR1 reads SGHDT; CDR2 reads YYEEEE. The CDR3 contains 12 residues. Trimming took off 2 bases at V and 6 bases at J, with 6 bases between the two ends. The CDR3 sequence is CASSFGSNEQFF. CDR3 coding DNA: TGTGCCAGCAGCTTTGGGTCCAATGAGCAGTTCTTC.

This clonotype was counted between two and nine times. V is TRBV29-1 and J is TRBJ2-1; perhaps D is TRBD1 or TRBD2 (7 bases each). Looked up from germline, CDR1 is SQVTM and CDR2 is ANQGSEA. Trimming took off 3 bases at V and 8 bases at J, with 20 bases between the two ends. The CDR3 contains 15 residues. The CDR3 DNA follows: TGCAGCGTTGAGCCGGCAGGGGAGGGGGCATATGAGCAGTTCTTC. Amino acids: CSVEPAGEGAYEQFF.

This chain joins TRBV28 and TRBJ2-7, with TRBD2 as a possible D gene (6 bases). The length of the CDR3 is 15 residues. The V and J ends lost 3 bases and 1 base respectively, with 13 bases between them. CDR1 and CDR2 (germline): MDHEN, SYDVKM. The CDR3 is CASSLGVAASYEQYF. The CDR3, as DNA: TGTGCCAGCAGTTTGGGAGTAGCGGCGTCCTACGAGCAGTACTTC.

As DNA, the CDR3 is TGTGCCAGCAGCGAGGGGGCGTCCTACGAGCAGTACTTC. This sequence encodes CASSEGASYEQYF. The chain carries TRBV27 and TRBJ2-7, with TRBD1 matching 7 bases. From germline, CDR1 is MNHEY and CDR2 SMNVEV (reference sequence). Trimming removed 6 bases from V and 1 base from J; junction bases left unmatched: 3. CDR3 size: 13 residues.

The V call is TRBV4-3, the J call TRBJ1-2; tentatively, D is TRBD1 (5 bases). The CDR3 extends over 14 amino acids. Between the trimmed V and J ends, which lost 4 bases and 3 bases, there was a span of 12 bases. The V gene's germline CDR1 is LGHNA and CDR2 YSLEER. For the CDR3, the DNA is TGCGCCAGCAGCCGCCCAGGGACGGACTATGGCTACACCTTC. Protein: CASSRPGTDYGYTF.

This clonotype was found a few times. The chain links TRBV28 to TRBJ2-5, with D possibly matching TRBD1 (6 bases). Trimming took off 5 bases at V and 5 bases at J, with 15 bases between the two ends. Germline CDR1 MDHEN, CDR2 SYDVKM. The CDR3 has 14 amino acids. The CDR3 DNA reads as TGTGCCAGCAGTCCAGTTTCCCAGGGGGAGACCCAGTACTTC. Its protein is CASSPVSQGETQYF.

V usage is TRBV20-1 and J usage is TRBJ2-3, with a possible D match to TRBD1 (6 bases). The CDR3 runs to 12 residues. Germline V gene lookup returns CDR1 DFQATT and CDR2 SNEGSKA (reference sequence). Between the trimmed V and J ends, which lost 6 bases and 2 bases, there was a span of 9 bases. CDR3 nucleotides: TGCAGTGCGGCAGGGGTCACAGATACGCAGTATTTT. Its translation is CSAAGVTDTQYF.

This clonotype appeared a few times. The gene calls are TRBV9 and TRBJ2-1; 12 bases map to TRBD2. The CDR3 totals 14 residues. Per germline, CDR1 SGDLS and CDR2 YYNGEE. J was trimmed by 10 bases and V by 2 bases; bases with no gene match: 4. CDR3 region: CASSVGLAGKEQFF. The CDR3 DNA reads as TGTGCCAGCAGCGTCGGACTAGCGGGAAAGGAGCAGTTCTTC.

The chain uses TRBV5-6 and TRBJ2-1; D gene uncertain. Germline CDR1 is SGHDT and CDR2 is YYEEEE. Trimming took off 5 bases at V and 8 bases at J, with 11 bases between the two ends. The CDR3 spans 12 residues. CDR3 sequence: CASRIRVDEQFF. In DNA, the CDR3 is TGTGCCAGCAGAATAAGGGTGGATGAGCAGTTCTTC. Looking up the rest from reference TRBV5-6 and TRBJ2-1 gives the full variable domain: DAGVTQSPTHLIKTRGQQVTLRCSPKSGHDTVSWYQQALGQGPQFIFQYYEEEERQRGNFPDRFSGHQFPNYSSELNVNALLLGDSALYLCASRIRVDEQFFGPGTRLTVL.

This clonotype was seen many times. The chain uses TRBV5-1 and TRBJ2-5; D possibly matches TRBD1 or TRBD2 (5 bases each). With 2 bases removed from V and 13 bases from J, the gap between germline ends came to 15 bases. The CDR3 is 12 amino acids. Germline CDR1 SGHRS, CDR2 YFSETQ. The CDR3: CASSLGRDGWYF. CDR3 sequence (DNA): TGCGCCAGCAGCTTAGGCAGGGACGGTTGGTACTTC.

This clonotype was detected a few times. The chain has TRBV30 and TRBJ2-2, with D possibly matching TRBD1 (6 bases). The CDR3 runs 13 residues. V lost 6 bases, J lost 4 bases, and 12 bases lay in between. Germline V gene lookup returns CDR1 GTSNPN and CDR2 SVGIG (reference sequence). In nucleotides, the CDR3 is TGTGCCTGCCGGGACACTGCCACCGGGGAGCTGTTTTTT. Encoded protein: CACRDTATGELFF. Full variable domain (remainder filled in from reference TRBV30 and TRBJ2-2): SQTIHQWPATLVQPVGSPLSLECTVEGTSNPNLYWYRQAAGRGLQLLFYSVGIGQISSEVPQNLSASRPQDRQFILSSKKLLLSDSGFYLCACRDTATGELFFGEGSRLTVL.

This clonotype was seen more than once but under ten times. V is TRBV5-6 and J is TRBJ2-2; D gene uncertain. V gave up 0 bases and J gave up 0 bases, with 6 bases separating them. This CDR3 region has 15 residues. Germline V CDR1 and CDR2: SGHDT, YYEEEE. CDR3 bases: TGTGCCAGCAGCTTGGTACACTCGAACACCGGGGAGCTGTTTTTT. Protein product: CASSLVHSNTGELFF.

The J gene is TRBJ1-1, the V gene TRBV28; unclear D gene. The germline V and J ends were trimmed by 3 bases and 5 bases, with 4 bases remaining between them. The CDR3 extends over 11 amino acids. Germline CDR1 reads MDHEN; CDR2 reads SYDVKM. The CDR3 bases are TGTGCCAGCAGTTTCGCTACTGAAGCTTTCTTT. Protein product: CASSFATEAFF.